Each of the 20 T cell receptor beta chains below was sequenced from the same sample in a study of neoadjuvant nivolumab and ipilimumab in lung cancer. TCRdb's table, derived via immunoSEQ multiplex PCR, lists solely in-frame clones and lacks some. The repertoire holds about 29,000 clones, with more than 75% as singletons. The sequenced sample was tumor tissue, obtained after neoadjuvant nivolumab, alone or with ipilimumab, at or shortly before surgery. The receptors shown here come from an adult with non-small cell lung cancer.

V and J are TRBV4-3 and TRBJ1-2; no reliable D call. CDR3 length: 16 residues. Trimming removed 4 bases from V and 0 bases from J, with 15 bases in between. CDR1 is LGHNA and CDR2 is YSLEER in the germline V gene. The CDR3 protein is CASSPGVSQANYGYTF. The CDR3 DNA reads TGCGCCAGCAGCCCTGGGGTCAGTCAAGCTAACTATGGCTACACCTTC.

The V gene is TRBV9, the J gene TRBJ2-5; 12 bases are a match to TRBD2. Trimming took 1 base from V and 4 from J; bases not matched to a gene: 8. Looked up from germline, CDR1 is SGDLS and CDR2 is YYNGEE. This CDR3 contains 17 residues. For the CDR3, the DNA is TGTGCCAGCAGCGTATCTAGCGGGGGGGCCATGGGAGAGACCCAGTACTTC. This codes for CASSVSSGGAMGETQYF.

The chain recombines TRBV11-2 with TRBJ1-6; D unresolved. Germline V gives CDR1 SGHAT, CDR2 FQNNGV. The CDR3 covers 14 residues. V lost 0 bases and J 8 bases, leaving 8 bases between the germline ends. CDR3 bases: TGTGCCAGCAGCTTAGAGGGTATCGATTCACCCCTCCACTTT. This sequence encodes CASSLEGIDSPLHF.

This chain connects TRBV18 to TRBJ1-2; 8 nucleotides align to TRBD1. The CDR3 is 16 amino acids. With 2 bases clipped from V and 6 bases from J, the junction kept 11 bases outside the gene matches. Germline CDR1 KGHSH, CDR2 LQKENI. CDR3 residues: CASSPEGQGFFNGYTF. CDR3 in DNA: TGTGCCAGCTCACCAGAAGGACAGGGTTTTTTCAATGGCTACACCTTC.

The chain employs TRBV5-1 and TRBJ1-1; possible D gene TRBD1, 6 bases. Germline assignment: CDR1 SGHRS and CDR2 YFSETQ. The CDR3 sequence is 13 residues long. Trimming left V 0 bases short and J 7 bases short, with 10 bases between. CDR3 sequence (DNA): TGCGCCAGCAGCTTGGCCGACAGGATTGAAGCTTTCTTT. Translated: CASSLADRIEAFF.

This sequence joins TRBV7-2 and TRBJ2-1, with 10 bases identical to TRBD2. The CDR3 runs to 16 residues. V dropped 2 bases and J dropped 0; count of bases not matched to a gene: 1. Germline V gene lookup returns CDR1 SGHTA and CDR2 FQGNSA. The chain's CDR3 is CASSLRLAGSYNEQFF. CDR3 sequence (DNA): TGTGCCAGCAGCTTAAGACTAGCGGGCTCCTACAATGAGCAGTTCTTC.

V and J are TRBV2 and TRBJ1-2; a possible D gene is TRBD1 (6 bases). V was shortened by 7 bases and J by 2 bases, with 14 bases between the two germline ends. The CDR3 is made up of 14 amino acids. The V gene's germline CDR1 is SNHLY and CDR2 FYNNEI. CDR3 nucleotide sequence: TGTGCCAGCATTTACAGGGTGGGGAACTATGGCTACACCTTC. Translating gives CASIYRVGNYGYTF.

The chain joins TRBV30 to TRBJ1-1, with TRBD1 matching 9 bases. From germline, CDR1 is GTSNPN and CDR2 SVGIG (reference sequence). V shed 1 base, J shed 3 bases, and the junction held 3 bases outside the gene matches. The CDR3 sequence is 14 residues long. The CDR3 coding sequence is TGTGCCTGGAGTGCCACAGGGGGCTACACTGAAGCTTTCTTT. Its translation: CAWSATGGYTEAFF.

Written as DNA, the CDR3 is TGTGCCAGCAGCTTAGGGGACACTGTCTATGGCTACACCTTC. The encoded protein is CASSLGDTVYGYTF. V and J are TRBV7-9 and TRBJ1-2; tentative D call: TRBD1 (6 bases). This CDR3 contains 14 residues. Trimming removed 1 base from V and 4 bases from J, with 10 bases in between. Germline CDR1 and CDR2: SEHNR and FQNEAQ (reference sequence). Supplemented by reference TRBV7-9 and TRBJ1-2, the full variable domain reads DTGVSQNPRHKITKRGQNVTFRCDPISEHNRLYWYRQTLGQGPEFLTYFQNEAQLEKSRLLSDRFSAERPKGSFSTLEIQRTEQGDSAMYLCASSLGDTVYGYTFGSGTRLTVV.

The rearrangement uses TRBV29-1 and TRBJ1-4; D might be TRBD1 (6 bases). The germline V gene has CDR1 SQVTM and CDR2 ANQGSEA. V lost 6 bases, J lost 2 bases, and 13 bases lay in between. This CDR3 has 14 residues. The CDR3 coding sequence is TGCAGCGTCTCAGGGGCTGCCACTAATGAAAAACTGTTTTTT. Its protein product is CSVSGAATNEKLFF.

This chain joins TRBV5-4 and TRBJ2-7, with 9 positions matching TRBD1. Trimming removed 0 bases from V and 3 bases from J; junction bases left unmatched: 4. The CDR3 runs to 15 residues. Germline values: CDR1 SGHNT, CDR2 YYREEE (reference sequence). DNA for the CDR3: TGTGCCAGCAGCTTGGAGCCGACAGGGGGCTACGAGCAGTACTTC. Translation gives CASSLEPTGGYEQYF.

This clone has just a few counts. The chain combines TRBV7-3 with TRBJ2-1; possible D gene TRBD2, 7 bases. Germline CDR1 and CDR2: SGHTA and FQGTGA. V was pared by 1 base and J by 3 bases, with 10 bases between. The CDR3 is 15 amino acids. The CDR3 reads CASSLSGGHYNEQFF. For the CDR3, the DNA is TGTGCCAGCAGCTTAAGCGGGGGACACTACAATGAGCAGTTCTTC.

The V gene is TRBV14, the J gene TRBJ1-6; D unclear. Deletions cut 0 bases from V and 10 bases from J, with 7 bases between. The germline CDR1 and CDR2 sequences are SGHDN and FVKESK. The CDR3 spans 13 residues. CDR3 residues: CASSQEGRSPLHF. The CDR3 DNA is TGTGCCAGCAGCCAAGAAGGGCGCTCACCCCTCCACTTT.

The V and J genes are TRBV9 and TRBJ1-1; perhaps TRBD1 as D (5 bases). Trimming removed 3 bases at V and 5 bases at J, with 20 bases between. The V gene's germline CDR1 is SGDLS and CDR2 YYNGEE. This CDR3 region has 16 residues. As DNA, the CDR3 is TGTGCCAGCAGCGAACGGGAAGGACGGGGGAAGACTGAAGCTTTCTTT. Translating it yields CASSEREGRGKTEAFF.

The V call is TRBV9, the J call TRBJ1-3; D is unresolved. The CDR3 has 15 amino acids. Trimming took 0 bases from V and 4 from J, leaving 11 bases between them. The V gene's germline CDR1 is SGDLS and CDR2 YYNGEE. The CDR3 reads CASSVGSPSGNTIYF. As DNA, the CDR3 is TGTGCCAGCAGCGTAGGGAGTCCGAGCGGAAACACCATATATTTT.

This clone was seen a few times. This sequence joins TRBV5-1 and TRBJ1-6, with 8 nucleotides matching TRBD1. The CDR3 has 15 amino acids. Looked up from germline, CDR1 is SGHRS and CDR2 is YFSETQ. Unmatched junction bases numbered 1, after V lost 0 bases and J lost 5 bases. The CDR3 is CASSLGTGNNSPLHF. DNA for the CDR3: TGCGCCAGCAGCTTGGGGACAGGGAATAATTCACCCCTCCACTTT.

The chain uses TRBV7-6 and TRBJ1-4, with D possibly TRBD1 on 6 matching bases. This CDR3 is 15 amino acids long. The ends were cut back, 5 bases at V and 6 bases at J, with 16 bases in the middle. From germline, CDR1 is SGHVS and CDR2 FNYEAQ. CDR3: CASSPHPDSHEKLFF. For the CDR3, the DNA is TGTGCCAGCAGCCCGCACCCGGACAGCCATGAAAAACTGTTTTTT. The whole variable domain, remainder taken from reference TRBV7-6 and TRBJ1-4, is GAGVSQSPRYKVTKRGQDVALRCDPISGHVSLYWYRQALGQGPEFLTYFNYEAQQDKSGLPNDRFSAERPEGSISTLTIQRTEQRDSAMYRCASSPHPDSHEKLFFGSGTQLSVL.

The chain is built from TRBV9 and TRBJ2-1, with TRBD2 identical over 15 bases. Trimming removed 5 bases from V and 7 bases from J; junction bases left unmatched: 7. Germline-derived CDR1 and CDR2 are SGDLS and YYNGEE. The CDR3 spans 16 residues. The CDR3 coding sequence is TGTGCCAGCAGTTTTGGACTAGCGGGGGGGCTTAATGAGCAGTTCTTC. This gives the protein CASSFGLAGGLNEQFF.

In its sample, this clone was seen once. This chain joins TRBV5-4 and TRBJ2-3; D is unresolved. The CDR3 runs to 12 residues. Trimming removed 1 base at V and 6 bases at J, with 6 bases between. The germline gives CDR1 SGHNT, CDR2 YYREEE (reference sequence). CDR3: CASSLREDTQYF. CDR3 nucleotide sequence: TGTGCCAGCAGCTTGCGCGAGGATACGCAGTATTTT.

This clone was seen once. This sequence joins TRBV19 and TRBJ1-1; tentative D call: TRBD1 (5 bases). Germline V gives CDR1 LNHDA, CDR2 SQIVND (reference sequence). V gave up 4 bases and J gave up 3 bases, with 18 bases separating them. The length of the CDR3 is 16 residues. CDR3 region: CASSTRLGGTDTEAFF. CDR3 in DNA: TGTGCCAGTAGTACCCGCCTGGGGGGTACGGACACTGAAGCTTTCTTT.